Below, 2 T cell receptor beta chains from the same sample are listed, as sequenced in a study of Graves' ophthalmopathy and Graves' hyperthyroidism. Amplified TCR beta CDR3 regions were obtained using RNA transcripts as template. Second-round multiplex PCR came after first-round RT-PCR with HTBI primers. TCRdb fed the multiplex PCR reads into MiXCR, producing one record per CDR3 protein. The sample lists around 1.1 million distinct CDR3 sequences; roughly 35% were seen once. The material sequenced was peripheral blood or thyroid tissue (not recorded which). The receptors shown here come from an adult man with Graves' hyperthyroidism.

J is TRBJ1-2 and V is TRBV29-1; 7 bases agree with TRBD1. J gave up 0 bases and V 8 bases, and 6 bases lay outside the gene matches. Looked up from germline, CDR1 is SQVTM and CDR2 is ANQGSEA. The CDR3 sequence is 13 residues long. DNA of the CDR3: TGCAGCACCGGGACAGCCTCTAACTATGGCTACACCTTC. As protein: CSTGTASNYGYTF.

This clonotype was counted ten times or more. This sequence joins TRBV5-1 and TRBJ2-5, with TRBD1 as a possible D gene (6 bases). Germline V gene sequence: CDR1 SGHRS, CDR2 YFSETQ. V was pared by 1 base and J by 1 base, with 8 bases between. The CDR3 has 14 amino acids. The CDR3 DNA is TGCGCCAGCAGCTTGACAGGGTTCCAAGAGACCCAGTACTTC. Residues: CASSLTGFQETQYF.